The rows below give T cell receptor beta chains drawn from one sample of a study of blood T cell repertoires in COVID-19. Assay used: immunoSEQ multiplex PCR; TCRdb lists only in-frame clones, some missing. The data contain 250,000 to 350,000 clones, 65% to 85% of them singletons. Sequenced material: peripheral blood. The receptors stem from a human donor with COVID-19, enrolled during active disease. The donor label of this sample is uncertain. Both conserved end residues are trimmed from each CDR3.

V	J	CDR3
TRBV5-1	TRBJ1-5	ASSFEGADQPQH
TRBV5-1	TRBJ2-7	ASSERTAYEQY
TRBV4-1	TRBJ2-7	ASSQRYNRDISYEQY
TRBV27	TRBJ1-5	ASSQRGTGDNQPQH
TRBV5-1	TRBJ1-6	ASRATGSLNSPLH
TRBV2	TRBJ1-4	ASSLDRGIAKLF
TRBV9	TRBJ2-7	ASSGGPGGAYEQY
TRBV28	TRBJ1-5	ASSTVRSGGDDQPQH
TRBV10-3	TRBJ1-5	AISDREGQPQH
TRBV18	TRBJ1-4	ASSPPTGPGEKLF
TRBV7-2	TRBJ2-4	ASSLAPGTGGYIQY
TRBV6-5	TRBJ2-3	AVVLAESTDTQY
TRBV28	TRBJ2-3	ASSPDRPDTQY
TRBV19	TRBJ2-3	ASSIPFCGSGLAGVHADTQY